The rows below give T cell receptor beta chains drawn from one sample of a study of blood T cells in healthy people across ages. One entry per CDR3 protein, called by TCRdb with MiXCR from the 5' RACE reads. In the table there are just over 1 million distinct CDR3 sequences, less than 50% of which are singletons. Sample: blood. All receptors derive from a woman aged 55-69 years in good health. CDR3s include the opening cysteine and the closing phenylalanine or tryptophan. The D gene is left open where the match is weak. Expanded clones get a size class; other rows say once, few or many, or leave the size out.

CDR3 DNA,CDR3 protein,V gene,J gene,D gene,clone size
TGTGCCACCAGCAGAGGATTCGGGACTAGCGATCGAAACGAGCAGTACTTC,CATSRGFGTSDRNEQYF,TRBV15,TRBJ2-7,TRBD2,few
TGTGCCAGCAGTTACCCCTCAACGGGAGGTGTTGGGCCCCAGTACTTC,CASSYPSTGGVGPQYF,TRBV6-6,TRBJ2-5,TRBD2,NA
TGTGCCAGCAGCTTTGGGTCAGGGTGGGGCAACTACGAGCAGTACTTC,CASSFGSGWGNYEQYF,TRBV11-2,TRBJ2-7,NA,NA
TGTGCCAGCAGCACAGGGAGGGAACCCTCCTACGAGCAGTACTTC,CASSTGREPSYEQYF,TRBV7-9,TRBJ2-7,NA,NA
TGTGCCAGCAGCCCCCAAGCGGGAGACCCCTACAATGAGCAGTTCTTC,CASSPQAGDPYNEQFF,TRBV9,TRBJ2-1,TRBD2,once
TGTGCCAGCAGTGAACCGGGAATTCGGTACGAGCAGTACTTC,CASSEPGIRYEQYF,TRBV25-1,TRBJ2-7,NA,NA
TGTGCCTGGACCCTCCGTGGGGGGCTTTATGGCTACACCTTC,CAWTLRGGLYGYTF,TRBV7-9,TRBJ1-2,NA,NA
TGTGCCAGTAGTATATTTGGGAGAGAGGCTTTCTTT,CASSIFGREAFF,TRBV19,TRBJ1-1,NA,few
TGTGCCAGCAGCCCGGGACCGAATAACTATGGCTACACCTTC,CASSPGPNNYGYTF,TRBV7-9,TRBJ1-2,NA,NA
TGTGCCAGCACCAAGTTTTTGGGACTAGCGGCCACTCGGGGAGAGACCCAGTACTTC,CASTKFLGLAATRGETQYF,TRBV12-3/TRBV12-4,TRBJ2-5,TRBD2,NA
TGCGCCAGCAGCCAAGGGTACAGCAGCACAGATACGCAGTATTTT,CASSQGYSSTDTQYF,TRBV4-1,TRBJ2-3,NA,few
TGCAGCGTTGAGGACAGGCCACCTAACTATGGCTACACCTTC,CSVEDRPPNYGYTF,TRBV29-1,TRBJ1-2,TRBD1,NA
TGTGCCAGCAACTACAGGACCCTGAACACCGGGGAGCTGTTTTTT,CASNYRTLNTGELFF,TRBV27,TRBJ2-2,NA,few
TGTGCCAGCAGCTTATTTTCCTACAGACCCCGTGGGGCCCAAGAGACCCAGTACTTC,CASSLFSYRPRGAQETQYF,TRBV7-7,TRBJ2-5,NA,few
TGTGCCAGCAGCTTCCCGGGACAGGGGGTAAATTCACCCCTCCACTTT,CASSFPGQGVNSPLHF,TRBV21-1,TRBJ1-6,NA,NA
TGTGCCAGCAGCTTAGTCCAGGGCCCTAAGGGCACTGAAGCTTTCTTT,CASSLVQGPKGTEAFF,TRBV7-8,TRBJ1-1,NA,few
TGTGCCAGCAGCCAAGAGGGCCCGCCCGAGCAGTACTTC,CASSQEGPPEQYF,TRBV14,TRBJ2-7,NA,NA
TGTGCCAGCAGTTTATCCCCCCCGACCACAGGGAACAATGAGCAGTTCTTC,CASSLSPPTTGNNEQFF,TRBV27,TRBJ2-1,NA,NA
TGTGCCAGCAGCCACGCCGGGACATCCAAAAATTCACCCCTCCACTTT,CASSHAGTSKNSPLHF,TRBV3-1,TRBJ1-6,NA,few
TGTGCCAGCAGTCCCTCGGGACGGGGCTCCGTGACCCAGTACTTC,CASSPSGRGSVTQYF,TRBV12-3/TRBV12-4,TRBJ2-5,NA,once
TGTGCCAGCACCCTCAAAAGGGGCTATGGCTACACCTTC,CASTLKRGYGYTF,TRBV7-2,TRBJ1-2,NA,NA
TGCAGTGCTAGAGATTTTGGGGGGGCGGGAAACTACGAGCAGTACTTC,CSARDFGGAGNYEQYF,TRBV20-1,TRBJ2-7,NA,few
TGCAGCATGGCTGTCGGCGGTCACACAGATACGCAGTATTTT,CSMAVGGHTDTQYF,TRBV29-1,TRBJ2-3,NA,NA
TGTGCCAGCTCCAGGGGGCTCGGGGGGGCCTCAGAAAAACTGTTTTTT,CASSRGLGGASEKLFF,TRBV25-1,TRBJ1-4,TRBD1,NA
TGTGCCAGCAGCCATCCCCGGACAGGGGGTCTGGGAGAGACCCAGTACTTC,CASSHPRTGGLGETQYF,TRBV27,TRBJ2-5,TRBD1,NA
TGCGCCAGCAGCACCCGACAGGGCGTGAACTATGGCTACACCTTC,CASSTRQGVNYGYTF,TRBV5-1,TRBJ1-2,TRBD1,NA
TGTGCCAGTATTCCTTGGGGGGCGGATGAGCAGTTCTTC,CASIPWGADEQFF,TRBV5-5,TRBJ2-1,NA,NA
TGTGCCAGCTCTAGCGGGAGGGTGATTGCCTACAATGAGCAGTTCTTC,CASSSGRVIAYNEQFF,TRBV6-6,TRBJ2-1,TRBD2,few
TGTGCCAGCAGTTTACGACTAGCGGGAATCTACGAGCAGTACTTC,CASSLRLAGIYEQYF,TRBV27,TRBJ2-7,TRBD2,NA
TGCAGTGCTAGAGACGTTGGCGGGGCGGGTGGCACCATATATTTT,CSARDVGGAGGTIYF,TRBV20-1,TRBJ1-3,NA,NA
TGTGCCAGCAGTTCCCTAGGGCTAGCGGGAGGCGATGAGCAGTACTTC,CASSSLGLAGGDEQYF,TRBV28,TRBJ2-7,TRBD2,NA
TGTGCCACCGAGGACAGGGTCCAAGAGACCCAGTACTTC,CATEDRVQETQYF,TRBV24-1,TRBJ2-5,TRBD1,few
TGTGCCAGCAGCCAACTAGGTCAGCGCGGGACCCAGTACTTC,CASSQLGQRGTQYF,TRBV3-1,TRBJ2-5,NA,NA
TGTGCCAGCTCACCACCGATTGGGGTACCCTCCAAAACCATTCAGTACTTC,CASSPPIGVPSKTIQYF,TRBV18,TRBJ2-4,NA,few
TGTGCCAGCAGCGCAGACCCCCATGGCTACACCTTC,CASSADPHGYTF,TRBV9,TRBJ1-2,NA,many
TGTGCCAGCAGTATTTGGGGTTACGAGCAGTACTTC,CASSIWGYEQYF,TRBV4-2,TRBJ2-7,NA,NA